Listed below are T cell receptor beta chains from one sample, sequenced in a study of PD-1 blockade in classical Hodgkin lymphoma. Assay used: immunoSEQ multiplex PCR; TCRdb lists only in-frame clones, some missing. Of tens of thousands of clones listed, over 75% were seen once; the top ten hold about 9.4%. Sequencing used peripheral blood mononuclear cells (PBMCs), obtained before the fourth cycle of nivolumab. These receptors all stem from a human donor with classical Hodgkin lymphoma. Both conserved end residues are part of each CDR3. A D gene is named only where the DNA matches it firmly. Clone size is not always given. Where it is, it says once, few, many or a class for expanded clones.

>NA|TRBV19|14|NA|TRBJ2-3
CASSIGLSTDTQYF
TGTGCCAGTAGTATTGGTCTAAGCACAGATACGCAGTATTTT
>few|TRBV28|15|TRBD1|TRBJ1-1
CASSFGGQPNTEAFF
TGTGCCAGCAGTTTTGGGGGACAGCCGAACACTGAAGCTTTCTTT
>NA|TRBV6-5|15|TRBD1|TRBJ1-5
CASSTGTGSSRPQHF
TGTGCCAGCAGCACCGGGACAGGGTCCTCTAGGCCCCAGCATTTT
>few|TRBV6-1|13|NA|TRBJ1-1
CASSEIQNTEAFF
TGTGCCAGCAGTGAAATACAGAACACTGAAGCTTTCTTT
>NA|TRBV6-6|14|NA|TRBJ1-2
CASGLASTNYGYTF
TGTGCCAGCGGATTGGCTAGCACTAACTATGGCTACACCTTC
>NA|TRBV5-1|15|TRBD1|TRBJ2-2
CASSPGQGNTGELFF
TGCGCCAGCAGCCCGGGACAGGGGAACACCGGGGAGCTGTTTTTT
>once|TRBV4-2|16|NA|TRBJ1-6
CASSQDSTDYNSPLHF
TGTGCCAGCAGCCAAGATTCCACGGATTATAATTCACCCCTCCACTTT
>NA|TRBV15|15|TRBD1|TRBJ1-5
CATSRGQGNNQPQHF
TGTGCCACCAGCAGAGGACAGGGCAACAATCAGCCCCAGCATTTT
>NA|TRBV11-3|16|TRBD1|TRBJ2-2
CASSLGTGGNTGELFF
TGTGCCAGCAGCTTAGGGACAGGGGGCAACACCGGGGAGCTGTTTTTT
>NA|TRBV5-5|15|NA|TRBJ2-3
CASSLGEGPPDTQYF
TGTGCCAGCAGCTTGGGTGAGGGCCCCCCAGATACGCAGTATTTT
>NA|TRBV7-6|12|NA|TRBJ1-5
CASSLRGQPQHF
TGTGCCAGCAGCCTCAGGGGTCAGCCCCAGCATTTT
>few|TRBV4-2|15|NA|TRBJ2-3
CASSQDLKGADTQYF
TGTGCCAGCAGCCAAGATCTTAAGGGCGCAGATACGCAGTATTTT
>few|TRBV2|15|TRBD1|TRBJ2-7
CASSESSGGIYEQYF
TGTGCCAGCAGTGAAAGCTCAGGGGGTATCTACGAGCAGTACTTC
>NA|TRBV7-9|17|TRBD2|TRBJ2-3
CAQGLPGLAGGGDTQYF
TGTGCACAGGGACTGCCGGGACTAGCGGGAGGGGGAGATACGCAGTATTTT
>once|TRBV28|14|NA|TRBJ2-2
CASSIIRDTGELFF
TGTGCCAGCAGCATAATACGGGACACCGGGGAGCTGTTTTTT
>NA|TRBV28|14|NA|TRBJ2-7
CASSFGTYTYEQYF
TGTGCCAGCTCCTTTGGGACGTACACCTACGAGCAGTACTTC
>NA|TRBV6-5|15|TRBD2|TRBJ2-2
CASRRPGLATGELFF
TGTGCCAGCAGACGGCCGGGACTAGCCACCGGGGAGCTGTTTTTT
>NA|TRBV6-5|16|NA|TRBJ1-1
CASSYEAGEVNTEAFF
TGTGCCAGCAGTTACGAAGCGGGGGAGGTAAACACTGAAGCTTTCTTT
>NA|TRBV19|15|TRBD1|TRBJ1-1
CASSWGTGLNTEAFF
TGTGCCAGTTCCTGGGGGACAGGCCTGAACACTGAAGCTTTCTTT
>NA|TRBV7-6|14|TRBD1|TRBJ2-7
CASSPSAGGYEQYF
TGTGCCAGCAGCCCGTCGGCAGGGGGCTACGAGCAGTACTTC
>NA|TRBV28|14|TRBD2|TRBJ2-1
CASSADVGGNEQFF
TGTGCCAGCAGCGCCGATGTGGGGGGGAATGAGCAGTTCTTC
>NA|TRBV7-9|15|NA|TRBJ2-3
CASSPGTSEADTQYF
TGTGCCAGCAGCCCAGGGACATCCGAGGCTGATACGCAGTATTTT
>NA|TRBV19|15|NA|TRBJ1-5
CASSIRAGTNQPQHF
TGTGCCAGTAGTATACGGGCAGGGACCAATCAGCCCCAGCATTTT
>NA|TRBV20-1|11|NA|TRBJ2-5
CSALGWETQYF
TGCAGTGCTTTGGGGTGGGAGACCCAGTACTTC
>once|TRBV5-4|13|NA|TRBJ1-1
CASSPKAGEQAFF
TGTGCCAGCAGCCCGAAAGCGGGGGAGCAGGCTTTCTTT
>NA|TRBV2|12|NA|TRBJ2-7
CASSGQDIKQYF
TGTGCCAGCAGTGGACAGGACATCAAGCAGTACTTC
>NA|TRBV28|14|NA|TRBJ2-7
CASSSGRGEYEQYF
TGTGCCAGCAGTTCGGGCAGGGGGGAGTACGAGCAGTACTTC
>NA|TRBV5-1|18|NA|TRBJ2-2
CASSLVPGGRANTGELFF
TGCGCCAGCAGCTTGGTCCCCGGGGGGCGGGCGAACACCGGGGAGCTGTTTTTT
>few|TRBV7-3|18|TRBD2|TRBJ2-7
CASSLNPPSGGIPREQYF
TGTGCCAGCAGCTTAAACCCCCCTAGCGGGGGGATCCCACGGGAGCAGTACTTC
>few|TRBV7-2|15|NA|TRBJ1-5
CASSLGTAHNQPQHF
TGTGCCAGCAGCTTAGGGACAGCCCATAATCAGCCCCAGCATTTT
>NA|TRBV7-2|13|NA|TRBJ2-7
CASSFTPAYEQYF
TGTGCCAGCAGCTTTACCCCTGCCTACGAGCAGTACTTC
>NA|TRBV6-5|14|TRBD2|TRBJ2-7
CASRRSGRAGEQYF
TGTGCCAGCAGACGAAGCGGGAGGGCTGGCGAGCAGTACTTC
>NA|TRBV7-2|11|NA|TRBJ1-3
CASSFQDTIYF
TGTGCCAGCAGCTTCCAAGACACCATATATTTT
>NA|TRBV10-3|14|NA|TRBJ1-3
CAISGAGVGNTIYF
TGTGCCATCAGTGGGGCCGGGGTTGGAAACACCATATATTTT
>NA|TRBV5-1|14|NA|TRBJ1-6
CASSRGTANSPLHF
TGCGCCAGCAGCCGCGGAACGGCTAATTCACCCCTCCACTTT
>many|TRBV30|15|NA|TRBJ1-1
CAWSVAPEGGTEAFF
TGTGCCTGGAGTGTAGCGCCGGAAGGGGGGACTGAAGCTTTCTTT
>many|TRBV19|15|NA|TRBJ2-1
CASSRYSWTYNEQFF
TGTGCCAGTAGTAGGTACTCCTGGACCTACAATGAGCAGTTCTTC
>NA|TRBV15|18|NA|TRBJ1-2
CATSREAGRGTITYGYTF
TGTGCCACCAGCAGAGAAGCGGGACGGGGGACAATAACCTATGGCTACACCTTC
>NA|TRBV4-1|16|NA|TRBJ1-4
CASSQDRVSRREKLFF
TGCGCCAGCAGCCAAGATCGGGTTTCACGGCGGGAAAAACTGTTTTTT
>few|TRBV6-1|14|NA|TRBJ2-1
CASSAQGLNNEQFF
TGTGCCAGCAGTGCACAGGGCCTTAACAATGAGCAGTTCTTC
>once|TRBV7-8|15|NA|TRBJ1-3
CASSLRGANGNTIYF
TGTGCCAGCAGCTTACGGGGGGCTAATGGAAACACCATATATTTT
>NA|TRBV28|17|TRBD2|TRBJ2-3
CASSLGLLRETVDTQYF
TGTGCCAGCAGTTTAGGGCTTCTGCGGGAGACAGTAGATACGCAGTATTTT
>NA|TRBV5-1|15|NA|TRBJ2-1
CASSLTKGTLNEQFF
TGCGCCAGCAGCTTGACGAAGGGGACACTGAATGAGCAGTTCTTC
>NA|TRBV5-8|12|TRBD1|TRBJ1-2
CASTWTGAVYTF
TGTGCCAGCACCTGGACAGGGGCCGTCTACACCTTC
>NA|TRBV9|15|TRBD1|TRBJ2-5
CASSARPGQGGTQYF
TGTGCCAGCAGCGCCCGACCGGGACAGGGTGGGACCCAGTACTTC
>NA|TRBV7-2|14|NA|TRBJ2-7
CASSFYRFSYEQYF
TGTGCCAGCAGCTTTTACAGATTTTCCTACGAGCAGTACTTC
>NA|TRBV7-7|15|NA|TRBJ2-5
CASSFGTAYQETQYF
TGTGCTAGCAGCTTCGGGACGGCCTACCAAGAGACCCAGTACTTC
>NA|TRBV7-6|16|NA|TRBJ2-6
CASSLMRSSGANVLTF
TGTGCCAGCAGCTTAATGCGAAGCTCTGGGGCCAACGTCCTGACTTTC
>NA|TRBV6-5|14|NA|TRBJ2-2
CASSYSRAGGELFF
TGTGCCAGCAGTTACTCGAGGGCCGGCGGGGAGCTGTTTTTT
>NA|TRBV10-3|16|NA|TRBJ2-3
CAISGYLMLGTDTQYF
TGTGCCATCAGTGGCTACTTGATGCTAGGCACAGATACGCAGTATTTT
>NA|TRBV4-1|17|NA|TRBJ1-4
CASSPRRGQSTNEKLFF
TGCGCCAGCAGCCCTCGTCGAGGACAGTCAACTAATGAAAAACTGTTTTTT
>NA|TRBV19|14|NA|TRBJ2-7
CASSINQGSYEQYF
TGTGCCAGTAGTATCAACCAGGGCTCCTACGAGCAGTACTTC
>NA|TRBV6-1|12|NA|TRBJ2-1
CASSDSEDEQFF
TGTGCCAGCAGTGATTCGGAGGATGAGCAGTTCTTC
>NA|TRBV5-1|16|TRBD2|TRBJ2-1
CASSLGLAGGVGEQFF
TGCGCCAGCAGCTTGGGGCTAGCGGGAGGGGTCGGAGAGCAGTTCTTC
>few|TRBV12-2|14|NA|TRBJ2-7
CASRRPGQCYEQYF
TGTGCAAGTCGTCGACCGGGACAGTGCTACGAGCAGTACTTC
>few|TRBV7-2|17|TRBD1|TRBJ1-6
CASSLAGQGSYNSPLHF
TGTGCCAGCAGCTTAGCGGGACAGGGCTCCTATAATTCACCCCTCCACTTT
>NA|TRBV6-5|13|TRBD1|TRBJ1-3
CAIGQGSGNTIYF
TGTGCCATAGGACAGGGCTCTGGAAACACCATATATTTT